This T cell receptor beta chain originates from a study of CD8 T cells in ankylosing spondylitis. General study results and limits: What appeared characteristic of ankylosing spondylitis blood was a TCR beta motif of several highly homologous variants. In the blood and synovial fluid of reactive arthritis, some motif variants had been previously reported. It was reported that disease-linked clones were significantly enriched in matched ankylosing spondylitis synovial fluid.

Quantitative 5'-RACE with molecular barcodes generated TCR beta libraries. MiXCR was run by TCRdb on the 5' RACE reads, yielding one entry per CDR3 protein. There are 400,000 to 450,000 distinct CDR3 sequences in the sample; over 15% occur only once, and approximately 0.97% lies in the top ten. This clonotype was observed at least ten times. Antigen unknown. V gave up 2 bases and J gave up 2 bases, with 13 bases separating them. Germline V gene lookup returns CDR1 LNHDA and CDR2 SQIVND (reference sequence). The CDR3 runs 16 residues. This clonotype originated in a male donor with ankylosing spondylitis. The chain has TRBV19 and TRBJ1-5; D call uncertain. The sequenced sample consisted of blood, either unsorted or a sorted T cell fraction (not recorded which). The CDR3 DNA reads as TGTGCCAGTAGTATACTGGGGAAGTCCGGCAATCAGCCCCAGCATTTT. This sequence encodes CASSILGKSGNQPQHF.